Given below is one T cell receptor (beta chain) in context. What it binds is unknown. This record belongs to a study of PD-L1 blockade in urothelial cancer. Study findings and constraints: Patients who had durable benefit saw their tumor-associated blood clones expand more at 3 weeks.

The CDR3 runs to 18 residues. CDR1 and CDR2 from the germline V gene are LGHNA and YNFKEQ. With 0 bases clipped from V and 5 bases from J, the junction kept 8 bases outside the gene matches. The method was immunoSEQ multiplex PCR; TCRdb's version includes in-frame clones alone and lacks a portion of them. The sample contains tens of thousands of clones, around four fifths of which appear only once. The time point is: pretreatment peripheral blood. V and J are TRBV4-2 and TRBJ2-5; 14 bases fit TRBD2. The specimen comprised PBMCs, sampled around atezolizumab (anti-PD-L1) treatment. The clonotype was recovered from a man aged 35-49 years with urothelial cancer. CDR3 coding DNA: TGTGCCAGCAGCCAAGAGGCTCTTGGGACTAGCGGGGGCGAGACCCAGTACTTC. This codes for CASSQEALGTSGGETQYF.